This T cell receptor beta chain was profiled in a study of blood T cell repertoires in COVID-19. Unmatched junction bases numbered 2, after V lost 3 bases and J lost 6 bases. The CDR3 totals 13 residues. TCRdb's table, derived via immunoSEQ multiplex PCR, lists solely in-frame clones and lacks some. The table lists 130,000 or so clones, almost 70% of them singletons, with over 2% in the top ten. The source of this sequence is a woman aged 65 to 85 with acute or convalescent COVID-19. The V and J genes are TRBV12-3 or TRBV12-4 and TRBJ2-1, with TRBD2 identical over 7 bases. Sample: peripheral blood. The CDR3: CASSLRELNEQFF. CDR3 bases: TGTGCCAGCAGTTTGCGGGAGCTCAATGAGCAGTTCTTC.